A single T cell receptor beta chain is shown here with its context. Its antigen is not identified. TCRdb itself ran the PCR reads through MiXCR, one entry per CDR3 protein. The sample holds about 14,000 distinct CDR3 sequences; 69% are singletons and the top ten take approximately 1.1%. The entry originates in a study of vaccination and CD4 T cells after COVID-19. Overall study: Post-COVID samples had a sampling time that fell a median around 100 days after diagnosis (range 35 to 161).

Findings and limits, study-wide: 304 of 307 vaccine-specific clones from convalescent patients were spike mono-reactive. Relatively small numbers of convalescent patients were studied, with no early post-infection timepoints included. Median reactive clonotypes, those recognizing SARS-CoV-2, rose from around 21 to 38, not significantly.

Germline CDR1 is DFQATT and CDR2 is SNEGSKA (reference sequence). Unmatched junction bases numbered 8, after V lost 4 bases and J lost 6 bases. The CDR3 contains 15 residues. Here the sequenced sample was CD4+ T cells from blood, taken after SARS-CoV-2 vaccination. This sequence was found in a human donor who had recovered from COVID-19. The chain carries TRBV20-1 and TRBJ2-7, with 14 bases lining up with TRBD2. CDR3 nucleotide sequence: TGCAGTGCTACGATTCCGGGACTAGCGGGAGTCGAGCAGTACTTC. It encodes CSATIPGLAGVEQYF.